These T cell receptor beta chains were read from a single sample in a study of T cells after yellow fever vaccination. In TCRdb, the 5' RACE reads were re-called with MiXCR into one record per CDR3 protein. The sample shows about 58,000 distinct CDR3 sequences, 7.1% of them seen only once. The sequenced sample was CD8+ T cells sorted from PBMCs, obtained on the day of the first yellow fever vaccination. The receptors here all came from a man in his late teens or twenties who received the YFV17D yellow fever vaccine. The CDR3 runs from the conserved cysteine through the conserved F or W. A D gene is named only where the DNA matches it firmly.

d_call: .
j_call: TRBJ2-1
v_call: TRBV30
cdr3_aa: CAWSPLRGAYNEQFF

d_call: TRBD2
j_call: TRBJ2-5
v_call: TRBV9
cdr3_aa: CASSASGVQETQYF

d_call: .
j_call: TRBJ1-6
v_call: TRBV10-3
cdr3_aa: CAISDRVDSPLHF

d_call: TRBD2
j_call: TRBJ2-3
v_call: TRBV4-2
cdr3_aa: CASSQGLAAVTDTQYF

d_call: .
j_call: TRBJ2-7
v_call: TRBV27
cdr3_aa: CASRPGSSYEQYF

d_call: .
j_call: TRBJ2-1
v_call: TRBV7-7
cdr3_aa: CASSSGGPYNEQFF

d_call: TRBD1
j_call: TRBJ2-7
v_call: TRBV6-1
cdr3_aa: CASSPTGEGTYEQYF

d_call: .
j_call: TRBJ1-2
v_call: TRBV12-3/TRBV12-4
cdr3_aa: CASTPRGSFGYTF

d_call: TRBD2
j_call: TRBJ2-7
v_call: TRBV20-1
cdr3_aa: CSARGQRGLSYEQYF

d_call: .
j_call: TRBJ2-2
v_call: TRBV6-5
cdr3_aa: CASSYSSEGRENTGELFF

d_call: .
j_call: TRBJ1-5
v_call: TRBV12-3/TRBV12-4
cdr3_aa: CASSYLRNRVSNQPQHF

d_call: TRBD2
j_call: TRBJ2-7
v_call: TRBV7-2
cdr3_aa: CASSSPSSGDLTYEQYF

d_call: .
j_call: TRBJ2-5
v_call: TRBV29-1
cdr3_aa: CSVEIPGFGETQYF

d_call: TRBD2
j_call: TRBJ2-1
v_call: TRBV4-2
cdr3_aa: CASSPVGGQASGGAFSYNEQFF

d_call: TRBD2
j_call: TRBJ2-1
v_call: TRBV4-3
cdr3_aa: CASSVEAGGNNEQFF

d_call: TRBD2
j_call: TRBJ2-3
v_call: TRBV9
cdr3_aa: CASSPLWSGGQSTDTQYF

d_call: .
j_call: TRBJ2-1
v_call: TRBV6-2/TRBV6-3
cdr3_aa: CASSLVGGAYNEQFF

d_call: .
j_call: TRBJ2-7
v_call: TRBV4-2
cdr3_aa: CASSQDTLEQYF

d_call: .
j_call: TRBJ2-1
v_call: TRBV6-2/TRBV6-3
cdr3_aa: CASSYLTGSEQFF

d_call: TRBD2
j_call: TRBJ2-7
v_call: TRBV7-2
cdr3_aa: CASSPSGGAYEQYF

d_call: .
j_call: TRBJ2-3
v_call: TRBV27
cdr3_aa: CASSLSFGQGKDTDTQYF

d_call: .
j_call: TRBJ2-1
v_call: TRBV12-3/TRBV12-4
cdr3_aa: CASSLRYSYNEQFF